This record looks at one T cell receptor beta chain sequence and its context. Its antigen is unidentified. The data were taken from a study of cytomegalovirus exposure and HLA in healthy donors. Overall study context: Clustering assigned about four fifths of the approximately 400 genotyped donors to the Caucasian-associated ancestry cluster.

Study-wide results and caveats: TCR sequences were mostly rare, though some public TCRs occurred in many donors. When analyzed later, a missense DCLRE1C variant was found to be linked to TCR beta V- and J-gene trimming.

Trimming shortened V by 4 bases and J by 4 bases, and 15 bases separated the two germline ends. Germline V lookup: CDR1 SGHDT, CDR2 YYEEEE. This CDR3 is built from 14 residues. In the PCR, 60 Vbeta and 13 Jbeta primers were used. In the study's own analysis: The count from a later analysis was 79 million or so unique TCR beta chains, about 9.9 million of them shared. Some clones are missing from TCRdb's copy, which holds only in-frame ones; the method was immunoSEQ multiplex PCR. The V and J calls and clone size are taken from that table; D and trimming were inferred from the DNA. The data show more than 90,000 clones, about 66% seen once.

V and J are TRBV5-6 and TRBJ2-7, with D maybe TRBD1 (5 bases). The clonotype originates from a boy between 10 and 17 years old in good health and CMV-seropositive. The sample consisted of PBMCs. The DNA of the CDR3 is TGTGCCAGCAGCCCCGTCAGGGTTGCATACGAGCAGTACTTC. As protein: CASSPVRVAYEQYF.